A single sample is the source of the 14 T cell receptor beta chains below, sequenced in a study of blood T cell repertoires in COVID-19. Data came from immunoSEQ multiplex PCR; TCRdb stores just in-frame clones and leaves some out. The profile covers 110,000 to 150,000 clones, with roughly 78% appearing a single time and around 5.5% taken by the ten largest. The source material was PBMCs or T cells enriched from blood (not recorded which). The source of these receptors is a woman aged 50 to 60 who had recovered from COVID-19.

The chain has TRBV10-3 and TRBJ2-3; 8 nucleotides agree with TRBD2. V lost 10 bases and J lost 0; bases outside the gene matches: 6. The CDR3 extends over 14 amino acids. Germline CDR1 ENHRY, CDR2 SYGVKD. The CDR3 nucleotides are TGTGCCAGTATAGCGGGGACTAGCACAGATACGCAGTATTTT. Translation gives CASIAGTSTDTQYF.

This clone was detected only once. This chain links TRBV11-1 with TRBJ1-6; weak D call: TRBD1 (5 bases). This CDR3 is built from 14 residues. The germline V gene has CDR1 SGHAT and CDR2 FQDESV (reference sequence). V lost 0 bases to trimming and J lost 7 bases, with 7 bases between them. CDR3 amino acids: CASSLARGNSPLHF. The CDR3 nucleotides read TGTGCCAGCAGCTTAGCGCGGGGGAATTCACCCCTCCACTTT.

Here the CDR3 DNA reads TGTGCCAGCAGCTACCCGGGGCGGGGGGCCTACAATGAGCAGTTCTTC. It encodes CASSYPGRGAYNEQFF. The chain recombines TRBV5-6 with TRBJ2-1; 8 bases fit TRBD2. The CDR3 is 16 residues long. Trimming at V came to 3 bases and at J to 2 bases, leaving 7 bases not matched to a gene. CDR1 is SGHDT, CDR2 YYEEEE, per germline.

The chain combines TRBV3-1 (or the pseudogene TRBV3-2) with TRBJ2-1, with 8 bases matching TRBD1. The CDR3 is 20 amino acids. Trimming took 4 bases from V and 0 from J; bases not matched to a gene: 17. The V gene's germline CDR1 is LGHDT and CDR2 YNNKEL (reference sequence). CDR3 amino acids: CASSPGQGGISFGSYNEQFF. The DNA of the CDR3 is TGTGCCAGCAGCCCCGGACAGGGAGGAATTTCCTTCGGCTCCTACAATGAGCAGTTCTTC.

V gene TRBV24-1 combines with J gene TRBJ2-2; D possibly corresponds to TRBD1 (6 bases). V was pared by 3 bases and J by 4 bases, with 14 bases between. CDR3 size: 16 residues. Germline CDR1 KGHDR, CDR2 SFDVKD. CDR3 bases: TGTGCCACCAGTGATATCAGGGGCCAAAGCACCGGGGAGCTGTTTTTT. This translates into CATSDIRGQSTGELFF.

V gene TRBV5-1 combines with J gene TRBJ2-5; D ambiguous. The V gene's germline CDR1 is SGHRS and CDR2 YFSETQ. Trimming cost V 0 bases and J 0 bases, with 6 bases left between them. This CDR3 is 14 amino acids long. CDR3 bases: TGCGCCAGCAGCTTGGCCAGTTACCAAGAGACCCAGTACTTC. Translating it yields CASSLASYQETQYF. Together with reference TRBV5-1 and TRBJ2-5, the CDR3 gives the full variable domain: KAGVTQTPRYLIKTRGQQVTLSCSPISGHRSVSWYQQTPGQGLQFLFEYFSETQRNKGNFPGRFSGRQFSNSRSEMNVSTLELGDSALYLCASSLASYQETQYFGPGTRLLVL.

The table lists this clone with a count of one. V and J are TRBV5-1 and TRBJ2-3; 7 positions match TRBD1. The CDR3 is 17 residues long. The germline V gene has CDR1 SGHRS and CDR2 YFSETQ. With V trimmed by 3 bases and J by 2 bases, 12 bases remained unmatched. The CDR3 bases are TGCGCCAGCAGCTCGAAGAGGGGGCGCGCGGACACAGATACGCAGTATTTT. It codes for CASSSKRGRADTDTQYF. Complete variable domain (other parts from reference TRBV5-1 and TRBJ2-3): KAGVTQTPRYLIKTRGQQVTLSCSPISGHRSVSWYQQTPGQGLQFLFEYFSETQRNKGNFPGRFSGRQFSNSRSEMNVSTLELGDSALYLCASSSKRGRADTDTQYFGPGTRLTVL.

This clone has only one observation. This rearrangement joins TRBV7-9 to TRBJ2-5; no firm D call. Per germline, CDR1 SEHNR and CDR2 FQNEAQ (reference sequence). The CDR3 covers 14 residues. Trimming took 0 bases from V and 2 from J, leaving 7 bases between them. CDR3 sequence reads: CASSLAGSQETQYF. Here the CDR3 DNA reads TGTGCCAGCAGCTTAGCCGGGTCGCAAGAGACCCAGTACTTC.

The chain uses TRBV27 and TRBJ1-4; 8 positions match TRBD1. This CDR3 is 15 amino acids long. CDR1 MNHEY and CDR2 SMNVEV come from the germline V gene (reference sequence). Trimming took 5 bases from V and 7 from J; bases not matched to a gene: 9. CDR3 DNA sequence: TGTGCCAGCAGTAAAACCCGGACAGGGAGTGAAAAACTGTTTTTT. This gives the protein CASSKTRTGSEKLFF.

A few counts support this clone. The chain carries TRBV28 and TRBJ1-4; D remains ambiguous. Germline CDR1 reads MDHEN; CDR2 reads SYDVKM. The V end lost 6 bases, the J end lost 3 bases, and 14 bases lay between the germline ends. CDR3 length equals 15 residues. The CDR3 DNA reads as TGTGCCAGCAGCCCGTGGAGGGCTGCTAATGAAAAACTGTTTTTT. It is translated as CASSPWRAANEKLFF.

The chain links TRBV5-1 to TRBJ1-6; D uncertain. Per germline, CDR1 SGHRS and CDR2 YFSETQ. The V end was cut by 3 bases, the J end by 7 bases, with 11 bases between. There are 14 residues in the CDR3. CDR3 DNA sequence: TGCGCCAGCAGCTCCGGGGAGACGAATTCACCCCTCCACTTT. Encoded protein: CASSSGETNSPLHF. Complete variable domain (other parts from reference TRBV5-1 and TRBJ1-6): KAGVTQTPRYLIKTRGQQVTLSCSPISGHRSVSWYQQTPGQGLQFLFEYFSETQRNKGNFPGRFSGRQFSNSRSEMNVSTLELGDSALYLCASSSGETNSPLHFGNGTRLTVT.

This clone is termed medium-sized. The V call is TRBV24-1, the J call TRBJ2-2; unclear D gene. The CDR3 consists of 15 residues. The germline gives CDR1 KGHDR, CDR2 SFDVKD. V gave up 4 bases and J gave up 10 bases, with 18 bases separating them. CDR3 protein: CATSDWVLGGEELFF. The CDR3 bases are TGTGCCACCAGTGACTGGGTTTTAGGCGGTGAGGAGCTGTTTTTT.

The V gene is TRBV6-5, the J gene TRBJ1-3; weak D call: TRBD1 (5 bases). The CDR3 totals 14 residues. Germline assignment: CDR1 MNHEY and CDR2 SVGAGI. V was pared by 2 bases and J by 4 bases, with 9 bases between. The CDR3 nucleotides read TGTGCCAGCAGTTACAGGGGTTTCGGAAACACCATATATTTT. Protein: CASSYRGFGNTIYF.

This sequence joins TRBV2 and TRBJ2-7; 7 bases are a match to TRBD1. Germline V gene data show CDR1 as SNHLY and CDR2 as FYNNEI. With V trimmed by 6 bases and J by 5 bases, 4 bases remained unmatched. CDR3 size: 12 residues. CDR3 DNA: TGTGCCAGCAGCGCAGGGGGTAACGAGCAGTACTTC. This encodes CASSAGGNEQYF.